The sequence of this T cell receptor (beta chain) was determined in a study of PD-L1 blockade in urothelial cancer. Study information: Blood samples had a median of approximately 150,000 T cells. Overall study results and limits: Tumor-linked clones in blood grew more by 3 weeks in durable-benefit patients.

Sample time point: peripheral blood 6 weeks after treatment start. TCRdb keeps only in-frame clones here, not all; method: immunoSEQ multiplex PCR. The sample includes some 120,000 clones, more than 85% of them seen just once. Regarding this clone: Its antigen remains unknown.

Per germline, CDR1 SNHLY and CDR2 FYNNEI. The CDR3 length is 15 residues. V trimming: 5 bases; J trimming: 5 bases; junction bases outside the gene matches: 5. The V and J genes are TRBV2 and TRBJ2-1, with TRBD2 matching 11 bases. The sequence came from a man aged 55 to 70 with urothelial cancer. Specimen: PBMCs, collected around atezolizumab (anti-PD-L1) treatment. DNA for the CDR3: TGTGCCAGCAGTCCACTAGCGGGAGCGGACAATGAGCAGTTCTTC. Amino acids: CASSPLAGADNEQFF.